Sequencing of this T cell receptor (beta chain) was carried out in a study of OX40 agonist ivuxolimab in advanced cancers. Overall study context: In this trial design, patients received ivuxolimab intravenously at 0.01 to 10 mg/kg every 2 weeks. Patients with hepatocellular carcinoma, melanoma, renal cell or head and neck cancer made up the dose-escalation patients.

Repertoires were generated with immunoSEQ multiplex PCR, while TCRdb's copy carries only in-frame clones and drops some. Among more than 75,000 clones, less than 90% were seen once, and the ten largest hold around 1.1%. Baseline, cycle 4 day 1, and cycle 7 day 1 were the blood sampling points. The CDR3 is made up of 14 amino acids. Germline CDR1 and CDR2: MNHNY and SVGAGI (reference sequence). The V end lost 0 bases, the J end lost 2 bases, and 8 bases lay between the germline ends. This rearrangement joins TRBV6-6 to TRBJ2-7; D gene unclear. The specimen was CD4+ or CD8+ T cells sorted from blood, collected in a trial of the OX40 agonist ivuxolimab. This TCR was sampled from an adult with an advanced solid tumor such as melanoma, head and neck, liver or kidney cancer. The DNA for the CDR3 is TGTGCCAGCAGTTACTCTTCCGGAGCCTACGAGCAGTACTTC. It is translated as CASSYSSGAYEQYF.